Sequencing of this TCR beta chain was carried out in a study of cytomegalovirus exposure and HLA in healthy donors. Findings and limits, study-wide: A missense variant in DCLRE1C was later tied to TCR beta V- and J-gene trimming. The classifier was said to identify cytomegalovirus status with high specificity and sensitivity.

PCR involved 60 Vbeta and 13 Jbeta primers. Method: immunoSEQ multiplex PCR; TCRdb's copy keeps in-frame clones and lacks some. The sample includes some 180,000 clones, 73% seen only once; the top ten take around 5%. Details on this clone: The antigen is undetermined.

Germline V gene sequence: CDR1 SGHTA, CDR2 FQGTGA. The CDR3 has 14 residues. Trimming took 2 bases from V and 3 from J, leaving 8 bases between them. The sequence was collected from a woman younger than 35 in good health and CMV-seropositive. The sample taken for sequencing was PBMCs. J is TRBJ2-1 and V is TRBV7-3; D possibly corresponds to TRBD2 (5 bases). This chain's CDR3 is CASSLSRDYNEQFF. Here the CDR3 DNA reads TGTGCCAGCAGCTTATCCCGGGACTACAATGAGCAGTTCTTC.